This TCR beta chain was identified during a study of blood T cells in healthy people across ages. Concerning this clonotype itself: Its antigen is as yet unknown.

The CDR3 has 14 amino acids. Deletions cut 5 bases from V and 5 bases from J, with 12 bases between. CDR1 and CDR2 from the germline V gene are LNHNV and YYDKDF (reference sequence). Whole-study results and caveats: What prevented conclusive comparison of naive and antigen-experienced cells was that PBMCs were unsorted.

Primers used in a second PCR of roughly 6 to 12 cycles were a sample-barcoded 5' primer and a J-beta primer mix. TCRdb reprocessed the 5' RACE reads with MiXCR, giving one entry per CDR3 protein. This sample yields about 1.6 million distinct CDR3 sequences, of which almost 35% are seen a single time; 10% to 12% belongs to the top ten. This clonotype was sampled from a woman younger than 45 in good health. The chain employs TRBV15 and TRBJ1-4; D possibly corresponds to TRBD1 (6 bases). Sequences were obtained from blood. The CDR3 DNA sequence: TGTGCCACCAGCCCTCGGGACACAAATGAAAAACTGTTTTTT. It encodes CATSPRDTNEKLFF.